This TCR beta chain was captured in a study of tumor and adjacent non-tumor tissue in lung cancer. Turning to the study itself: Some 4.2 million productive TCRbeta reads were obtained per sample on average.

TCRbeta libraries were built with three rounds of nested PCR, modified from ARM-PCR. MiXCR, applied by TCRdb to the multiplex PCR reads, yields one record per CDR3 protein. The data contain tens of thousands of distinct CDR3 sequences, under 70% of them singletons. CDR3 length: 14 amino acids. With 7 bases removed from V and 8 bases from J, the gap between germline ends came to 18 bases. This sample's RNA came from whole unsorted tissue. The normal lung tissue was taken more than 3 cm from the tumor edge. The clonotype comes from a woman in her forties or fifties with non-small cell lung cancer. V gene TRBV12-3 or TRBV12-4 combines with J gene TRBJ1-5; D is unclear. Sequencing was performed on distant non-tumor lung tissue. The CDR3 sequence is CASILDGVDKPQHF. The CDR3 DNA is TGTGCCAGCATCCTTGATGGCGTAGATAAGCCCCAGCATTTT.